This TCR beta chain was sequenced during a study of blood T cell repertoires in COVID-19. Across the whole study: The origin of the acute and convalescent COVID-19 samples was the United States, Italy and Spain. PBMCs, B-cell-depleted T cells, or T cells provided the cDNA or gDNA that made up the material.

Germline trimming cut 6 bases from V and 4 bases from J; bases unmatched to any gene: 10. This CDR3 contains 17 residues. Germline assignment: CDR1 SNHLY and CDR2 FYNNEI. This clone was recorded once. Produced via immunoSEQ multiplex PCR; TCRdb's table is partial and in-frame only. Of around 200,000 clones detected, approximately 87% appear once; the ten largest clones hold roughly 6.2%. The TCR comes from a man between 60 and 70 years old who had recovered from COVID-19. Sequenced sample: peripheral blood. This chain joins TRBV2 and TRBJ2-2, with 11 positions matching TRBD2. The CDR3 region is CASRATGSGRATGELFF. CDR3 DNA: TGTGCCAGCAGGGCGACGGGTAGCGGGAGGGCCACCGGGGAGCTGTTTTTT.